These T cell receptor beta chains were read from a single sample in a study of blood T cell repertoires in COVID-19. The protocol was immunoSEQ multiplex PCR, while the TCRdb copy is restricted to in-frame clones and leaves out a portion. The sample shows 75,000 or so clones, around 80% of them seen only once. Sequencing input: peripheral blood. The receptor set was obtained from a woman in her seventies with acute or convalescent COVID-19. The CDR3 runs from the conserved cysteine through the conserved F or W. The D gene is left open where the match is weak. Not every row has a clone size; where given, it reads once, few, many or a size class.

d_call j_call v_call clone_size cdr3_aa cdr3_nt
TRBD1 TRBJ1-2 TRBV19 few CASSIVPGQGYGYTF TGTGCCAGTAGTATAGTACCGGGACAGGGATATGGCTACACCTTC
. TRBJ2-7 TRBV6-5 . CASRRDTDYEQYF TGTGCCAGCAGAAGGGACACGGACTACGAGCAGTACTTC
TRBD1 TRBJ2-7 TRBV2 . CASIDVGQGNSYEQYF TGTGCCAGCATAGACGTAGGACAGGGAAATTCCTACGAGCAGTACTTC
TRBD2 TRBJ2-1 TRBV7-9 many CASSASTSGSHEQFF TGTGCCAGCAGCGCCTCAACTAGCGGGAGCCATGAGCAGTTCTTC
TRBD2 TRBJ2-5 TRBV3-1/TRBV3-2 . CASRASGRWETQYF TGTGCCAGCCGGGCTAGCGGGAGATGGGAGACCCAGTACTTC
TRBD1 TRBJ2-7 TRBV10-3 . CAISDYGDRAIDEQYF TGTGCCATCAGTGACTACGGGGACAGGGCAATAGACGAGCAGTACTTC
. TRBJ1-3 TRBV15 . CATSRDLGTTGNTIYF TGTGCCACCAGCAGAGATCTTGGGACTACTGGAAACACCATATATTTT
TRBD2 TRBJ2-1 TRBV5-5 . CASSLGAGAYNEQFF TGTGCCAGCAGCTTGGGGGCGGGAGCCTACAATGAGCAGTTCTTC
TRBD1 TRBJ2-2 TRBV5-1 . CASLQGANTGELFF TGCGCCAGCTTACAGGGGGCCAACACCGGGGAGCTGTTTTTT
. TRBJ1-5 TRBV4-1 . CASSPTYAGVGQPQHF TGCGCCAGCAGCCCCACCTATGCGGGGGTGGGTCAGCCCCAGCATTTT